A single sample gave rise to the 4 T cell receptor beta chains below, sequenced in a study of tissue T cells after allogeneic stem cell transplantation (dated 2022 in TCRdb). Receptor libraries were prepared by the immunoSEQ multiplex PCR assay. Sourced from immuneACCESS, this table was stored by TCRdb with only in-frame sequences that have V and J called. A share of the clones is absent; for the studies checked, an unresolved V gene accounts for under half, and the remainder has no known explanation. The sample has 35,000 to 50,000 clones on record, roughly 92% of them singletons. The ten largest clonotypes hold approximately 3.8% of the sample. This specimen's time point label, interpreted: recipient (host-origin) PBMCs collected before allo-HCT. Material: blood, obtained before transplantation. The receptor source for this set is a woman between 35 and 75 years old who later had graft-versus-host disease after an allogeneic stem cell transplant.

J is TRBJ1-1 and V is TRBV4-1, with 8 bases identical to TRBD1. V trimming: 5 bases; J trimming: 6 bases; junction bases outside the gene matches: 8. Germline CDR1 MGHRA, CDR2 YSYEKL. The CDR3 covers 14 residues. As DNA, the CDR3 is TGCGCCAGCAGCACCCGGACAGGGAGGGCTGAAGCTTTCTTT. Its translation: CASSTRTGRAEAFF.

This chain joins TRBV6-5 and TRBJ1-2; D gene unclear. Between the trimmed V and J ends, which lost 5 bases and 8 bases, there was a span of 9 bases. This CDR3 has 11 amino acids. Germline values: CDR1 MNHEY, CDR2 SVGAGI. The CDR3 here is CASSNRVGYTF. DNA of the CDR3: TGTGCCAGCAGTAACCGGGTGGGCTACACCTTC.

The chain carries TRBV4-3 and TRBJ2-1, with TRBD2 matching over 11 bases. CDR3 length: 16 amino acids. CDR1 is LGHNA, CDR2 YSLEER, per germline. V lost 1 base and J lost 5; bases outside the gene matches: 4. For the CDR3, the DNA is TGCGCCAGCAGCCAAGGGACTAGCGGGCTGAACAATGAGCAGTTCTTC. Residues: CASSQGTSGLNNEQFF.

This clone was seen a single time. V usage is TRBV28 and J usage is TRBJ2-2, with D maybe TRBD2 (5 bases). The V gene lost 4 bases and the J gene lost 6 bases, with 15 bases spanning the gap. Germline assignment: CDR1 MDHEN and CDR2 SYDVKM. CDR3 size: 15 residues. CDR3 in DNA: TGTGCCAGCAGTTCCCCGGGAACGGGGTCCGGGGAGCTGTTTTTT. It codes for CASSSPGTGSGELFF.